This TCR beta chain was documented in a study of TIL therapy for anti-PD-1-resistant metastatic lung cancer. Study overall: Median tumor PD-L1 proportion score was roughly 5.9%. Median tumor mutation burden was 1.5 mutations per megabase.

This was the immunoSEQ v3 assay. Repertoires were generated with immunoSEQ multiplex PCR, while TCRdb's copy carries only in-frame clones and drops some. This sample carries roughly 60,000 clones, about nine tenths of them seen once, and the ten largest clones take 2.6%. Germline V gene sequence: CDR1 MNHEY, CDR2 SMNVEV (reference sequence). CDR3 length equals 13 residues. Trimming shortened V by 5 bases and J by 5 bases, and 10 bases separated the two germline ends. Sample time point: pre-treatment sample, taken before nivolumab and TIL therapy. Enrollment ran from October 2017 to early 2020. The chain recombines TRBV27 with TRBJ2-4, with D uncertain. The sequence was collected from a person between 25 and 79 years old with non-small cell lung cancer. Sequenced material: blood, taken at baseline. This CDR3 is CASSTFRENIQYF. CDR3 DNA sequence: TGTGCCAGCAGTACATTTAGGGAAAACATTCAGTACTTC.